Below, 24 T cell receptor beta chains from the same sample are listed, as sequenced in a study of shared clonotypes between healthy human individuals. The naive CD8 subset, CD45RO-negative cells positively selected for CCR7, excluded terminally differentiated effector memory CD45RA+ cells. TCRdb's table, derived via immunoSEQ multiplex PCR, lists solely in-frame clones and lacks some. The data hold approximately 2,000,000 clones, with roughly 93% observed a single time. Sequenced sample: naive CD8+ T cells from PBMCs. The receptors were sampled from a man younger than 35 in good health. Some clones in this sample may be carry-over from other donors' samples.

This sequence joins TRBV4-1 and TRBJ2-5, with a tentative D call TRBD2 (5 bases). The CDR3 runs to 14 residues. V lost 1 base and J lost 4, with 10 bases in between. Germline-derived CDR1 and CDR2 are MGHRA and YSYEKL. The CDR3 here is CASSQVWRAETQYF. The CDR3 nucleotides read TGCGCCAGCAGCCAAGTTTGGCGGGCAGAGACCCAGTACTTC.

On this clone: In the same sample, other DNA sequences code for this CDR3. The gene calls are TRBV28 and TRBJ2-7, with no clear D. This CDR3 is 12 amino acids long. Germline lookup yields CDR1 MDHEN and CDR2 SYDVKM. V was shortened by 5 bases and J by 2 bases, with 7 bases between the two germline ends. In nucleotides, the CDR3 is TGTGCCAGCAGTCTCGTTCCCTACGAGCAGTACTTC. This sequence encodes CASSLVPYEQYF.

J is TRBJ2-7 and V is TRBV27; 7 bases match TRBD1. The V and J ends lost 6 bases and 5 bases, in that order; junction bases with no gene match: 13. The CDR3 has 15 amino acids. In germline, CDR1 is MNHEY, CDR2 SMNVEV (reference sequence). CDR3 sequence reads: CASRGAGTAKDEQYF. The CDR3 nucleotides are TGTGCCAGCAGGGGAGCTGGGACAGCTAAGGACGAGCAGTACTTC.

Written as DNA, the CDR3 is TGTGCCAGCAGCGACGGGGGGAAGTCCTACGAGCAGTACTTC. Its protein product is CASSDGGKSYEQYF. V and J are TRBV5-4 and TRBJ2-7, with 7 bases fitting TRBD2. This CDR3 contains 14 residues. J gave up 1 base and V 4 bases, and 5 bases lay outside the gene matches. The germline gives CDR1 SGHNT, CDR2 YYREEE (reference sequence).

The CDR3 DNA follows: TGTGCCAGCACCCCCTTACGGGACTCCCAAGAGACCCAGTACTTC. Its protein is CASTPLRDSQETQYF. The chain carries TRBV28 and TRBJ2-5, with TRBD2 as a possible D gene (6 bases). This CDR3 has 15 residues. Trimming took 7 bases from V and 1 from J, leaving 16 bases between them. From germline, CDR1 is MDHEN and CDR2 SYDVKM.

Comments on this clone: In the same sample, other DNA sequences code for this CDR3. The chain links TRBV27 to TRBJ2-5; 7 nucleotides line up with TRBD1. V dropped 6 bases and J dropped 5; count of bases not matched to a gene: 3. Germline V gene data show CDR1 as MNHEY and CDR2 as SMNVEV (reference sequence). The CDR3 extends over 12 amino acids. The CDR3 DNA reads TGTGCCAGCAGAGGGGGCTTGGAGACCCAGTACTTC. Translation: CASRGGLETQYF.

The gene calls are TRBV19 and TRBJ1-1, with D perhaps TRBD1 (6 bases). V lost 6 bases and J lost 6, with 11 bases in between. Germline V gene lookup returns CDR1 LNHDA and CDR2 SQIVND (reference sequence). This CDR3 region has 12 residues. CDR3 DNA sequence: TGTGCCAGTAGCGGGGGGCTACCTGAAGCTTTCTTT. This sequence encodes CASSGGLPEAFF.

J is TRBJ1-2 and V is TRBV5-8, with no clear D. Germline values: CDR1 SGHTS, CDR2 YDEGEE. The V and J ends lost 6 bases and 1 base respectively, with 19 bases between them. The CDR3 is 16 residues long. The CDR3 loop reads CASTLPPGRLNYGYTF. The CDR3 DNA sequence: TGTGCCAGCACACTCCCCCCGGGAAGACTTAACTATGGCTACACCTTC. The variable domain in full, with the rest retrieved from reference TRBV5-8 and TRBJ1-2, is EAGVTQSPTHLIKTRGQQATLRCSPISGHTSVYWYQQALGLGLQFLLWYDEGEERNRGNFPPRFSGRQFPNYSSELNVNALELEDSALYLCASTLPPGRLNYGYTFGSGTRLTVV.

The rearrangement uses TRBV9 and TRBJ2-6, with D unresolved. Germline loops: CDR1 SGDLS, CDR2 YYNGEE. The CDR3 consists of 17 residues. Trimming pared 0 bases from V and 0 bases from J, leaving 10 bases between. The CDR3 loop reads CASSVATRSSGANVLTF. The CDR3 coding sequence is TGTGCCAGCAGCGTAGCTACAAGGAGCTCTGGGGCCAACGTCCTGACTTTC.

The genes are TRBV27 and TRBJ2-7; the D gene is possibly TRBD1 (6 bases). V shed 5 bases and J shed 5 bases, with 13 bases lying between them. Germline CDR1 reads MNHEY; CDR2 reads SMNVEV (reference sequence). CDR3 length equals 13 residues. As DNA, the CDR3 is TGTGCCAGCAGTCCGGGCAGGGGCCACGAGCAGTACTTC. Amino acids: CASSPGRGHEQYF.

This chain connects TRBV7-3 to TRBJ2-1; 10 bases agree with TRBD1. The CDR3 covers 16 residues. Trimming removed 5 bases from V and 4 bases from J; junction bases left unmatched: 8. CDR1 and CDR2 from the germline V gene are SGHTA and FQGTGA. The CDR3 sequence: CASSEDRTGGYNEQFF. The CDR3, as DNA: TGTGCCAGCAGCGAGGACCGGACAGGGGGGTACAATGAGCAGTTCTTC.

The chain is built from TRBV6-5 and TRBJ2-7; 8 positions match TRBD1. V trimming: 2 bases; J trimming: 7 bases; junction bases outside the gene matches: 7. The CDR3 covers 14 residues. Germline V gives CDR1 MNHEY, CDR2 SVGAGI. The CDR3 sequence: CASSYTDRAGEQYF. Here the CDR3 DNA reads TGTGCCAGCAGTTACACGGACAGGGCCGGAGAGCAGTACTTC.

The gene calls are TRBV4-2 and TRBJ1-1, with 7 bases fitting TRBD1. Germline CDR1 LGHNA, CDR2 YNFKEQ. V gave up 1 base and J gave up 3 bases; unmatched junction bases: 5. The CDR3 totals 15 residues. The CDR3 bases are TGTGCCAGCAGCCAAGTCCTAACAGGGGACACTGAAGCTTTCTTT. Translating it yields CASSQVLTGDTEAFF.

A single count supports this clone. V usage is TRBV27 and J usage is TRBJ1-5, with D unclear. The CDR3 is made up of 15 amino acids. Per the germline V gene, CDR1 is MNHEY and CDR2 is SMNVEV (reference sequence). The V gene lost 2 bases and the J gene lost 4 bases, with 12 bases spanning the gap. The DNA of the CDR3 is TGTGCCAGCAGTTTAAGTAATTCTCGGAATCAGCCCCAGCATTTT. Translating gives CASSLSNSRNQPQHF.

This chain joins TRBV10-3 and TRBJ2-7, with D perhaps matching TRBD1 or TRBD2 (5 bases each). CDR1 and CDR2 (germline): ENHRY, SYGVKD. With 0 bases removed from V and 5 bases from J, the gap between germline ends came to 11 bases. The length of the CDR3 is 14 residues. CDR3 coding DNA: TGTGCCATCAGTGAGTCGGGGGTGTACGACGAGCAGTACTTC. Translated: CAISESGVYDEQYF.

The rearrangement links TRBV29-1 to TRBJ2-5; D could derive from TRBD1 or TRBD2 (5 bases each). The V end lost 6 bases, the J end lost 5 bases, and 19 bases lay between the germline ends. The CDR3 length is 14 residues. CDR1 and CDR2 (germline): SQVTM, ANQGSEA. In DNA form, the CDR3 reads TGCAGCGTACATTTGAGAGGGGTACGGGAGACCCAGTACTTC. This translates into CSVHLRGVRETQYF.

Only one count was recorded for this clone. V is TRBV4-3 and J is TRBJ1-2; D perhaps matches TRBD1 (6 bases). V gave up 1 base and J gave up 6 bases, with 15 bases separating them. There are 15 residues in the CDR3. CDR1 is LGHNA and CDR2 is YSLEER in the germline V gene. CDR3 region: CASSQVGGRGDGYTF. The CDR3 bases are TGCGCCAGCAGCCAAGTTGGGGGGCGAGGGGATGGCTACACCTTC.

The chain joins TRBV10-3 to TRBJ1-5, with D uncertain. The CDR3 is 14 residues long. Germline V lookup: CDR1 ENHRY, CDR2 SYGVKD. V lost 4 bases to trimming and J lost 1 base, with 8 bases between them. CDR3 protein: CAISGGESNQPQHF. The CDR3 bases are TGTGCCATCAGTGGTGGGGAAAGCAATCAGCCCCAGCATTTT.

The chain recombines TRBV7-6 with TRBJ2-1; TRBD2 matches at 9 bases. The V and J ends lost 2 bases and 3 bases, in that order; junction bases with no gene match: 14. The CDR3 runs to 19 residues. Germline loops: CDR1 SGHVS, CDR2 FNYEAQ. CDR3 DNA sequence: TGTGCCAGCAGCTTATTGGGGCCTAGGACTAGCGCCGACTACAATGAGCAGTTCTTC. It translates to CASSLLGPRTSADYNEQFF.

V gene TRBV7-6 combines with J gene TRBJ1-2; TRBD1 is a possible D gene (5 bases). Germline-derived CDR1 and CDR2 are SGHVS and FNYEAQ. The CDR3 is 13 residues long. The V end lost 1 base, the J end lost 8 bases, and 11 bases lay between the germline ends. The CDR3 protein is CASSLGSGQGYTF. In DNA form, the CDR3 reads TGTGCCAGCAGCTTAGGGTCAGGGCAAGGCTACACCTTC.

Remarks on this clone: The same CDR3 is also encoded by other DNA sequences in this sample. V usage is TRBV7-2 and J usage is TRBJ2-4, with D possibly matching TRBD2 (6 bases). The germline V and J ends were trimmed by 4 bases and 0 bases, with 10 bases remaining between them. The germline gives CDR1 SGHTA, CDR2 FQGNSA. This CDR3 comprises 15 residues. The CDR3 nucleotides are TGTGCCAGCAGCTCTCTAGCGCTAGCCAAAAACATTCAGTACTTC. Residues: CASSSLALAKNIQYF. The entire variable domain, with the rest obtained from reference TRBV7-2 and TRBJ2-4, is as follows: GAGVSQSPSNKVTEKGKDVELRCDPISGHTALYWYRQSLGQGLEFLIYFQGNSAPDKSGLPSDRFSAERTGGSVSTLTIQRTQQEDSAVYLCASSSLALAKNIQYFGAGTRLSVL.

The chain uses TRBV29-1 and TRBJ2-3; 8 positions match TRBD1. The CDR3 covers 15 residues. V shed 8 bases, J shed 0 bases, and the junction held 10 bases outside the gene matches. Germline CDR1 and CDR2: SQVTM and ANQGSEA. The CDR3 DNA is TGCAGCTTACGGACAGGGCCGTTCAGCACAGATACGCAGTATTTT. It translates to CSLRTGPFSTDTQYF.

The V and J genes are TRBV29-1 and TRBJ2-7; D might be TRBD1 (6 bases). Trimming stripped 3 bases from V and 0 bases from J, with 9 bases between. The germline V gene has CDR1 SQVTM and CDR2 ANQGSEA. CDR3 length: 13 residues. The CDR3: CSVEAGDSYEQYF. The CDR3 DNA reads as TGCAGCGTTGAGGCAGGGGACTCCTACGAGCAGTACTTC.

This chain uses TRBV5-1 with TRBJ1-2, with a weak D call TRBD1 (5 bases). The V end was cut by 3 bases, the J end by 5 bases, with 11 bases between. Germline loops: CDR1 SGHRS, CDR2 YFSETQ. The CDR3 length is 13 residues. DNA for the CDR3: TGCGCCAGCAGCTACGGGACGGCTTATGGCTACACCTTC. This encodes CASSYGTAYGYTF.